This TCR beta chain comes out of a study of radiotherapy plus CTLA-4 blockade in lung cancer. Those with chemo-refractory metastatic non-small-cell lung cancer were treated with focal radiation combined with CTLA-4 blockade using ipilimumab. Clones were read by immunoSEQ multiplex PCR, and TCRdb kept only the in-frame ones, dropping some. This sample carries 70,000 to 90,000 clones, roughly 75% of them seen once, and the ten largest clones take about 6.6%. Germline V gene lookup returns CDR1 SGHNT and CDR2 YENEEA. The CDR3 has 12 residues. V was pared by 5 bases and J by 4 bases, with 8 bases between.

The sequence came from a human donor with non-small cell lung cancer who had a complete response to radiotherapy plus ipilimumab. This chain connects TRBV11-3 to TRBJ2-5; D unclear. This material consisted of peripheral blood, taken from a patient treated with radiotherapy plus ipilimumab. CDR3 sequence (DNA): TGTGCCAGCAGCCGTGACGGAGAGACCCAGTACTTC. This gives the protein CASSRDGETQYF.